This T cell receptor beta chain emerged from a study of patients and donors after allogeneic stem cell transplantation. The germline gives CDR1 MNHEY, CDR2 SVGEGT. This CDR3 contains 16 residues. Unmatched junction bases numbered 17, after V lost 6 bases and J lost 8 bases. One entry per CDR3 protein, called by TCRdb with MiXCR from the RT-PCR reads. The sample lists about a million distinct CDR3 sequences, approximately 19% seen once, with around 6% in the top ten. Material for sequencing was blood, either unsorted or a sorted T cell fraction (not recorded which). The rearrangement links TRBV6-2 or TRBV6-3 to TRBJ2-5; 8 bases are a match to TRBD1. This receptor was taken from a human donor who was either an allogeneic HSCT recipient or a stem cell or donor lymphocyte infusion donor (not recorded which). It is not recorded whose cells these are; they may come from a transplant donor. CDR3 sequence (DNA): TGTGCCAGCAGCCCACGGGACAGGCTTAGGGGAGGTACCCAGTACTTC. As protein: CASSPRDRLRGGTQYF.